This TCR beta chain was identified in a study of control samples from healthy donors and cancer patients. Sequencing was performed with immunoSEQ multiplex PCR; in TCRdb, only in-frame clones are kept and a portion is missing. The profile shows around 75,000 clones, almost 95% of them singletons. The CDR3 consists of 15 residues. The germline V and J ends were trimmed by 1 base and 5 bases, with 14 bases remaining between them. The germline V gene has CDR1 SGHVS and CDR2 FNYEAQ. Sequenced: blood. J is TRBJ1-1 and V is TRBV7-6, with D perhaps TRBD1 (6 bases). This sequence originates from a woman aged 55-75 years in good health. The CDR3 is CASSLVGGPGTEAFF. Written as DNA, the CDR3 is TGTGCCAGCAGCTTAGTGGGGGGCCCAGGGACTGAAGCTTTCTTT.